This T cell receptor beta chain was captured by sequencing in a study of shared clonotypes between healthy human individuals. Using immunoSEQ multiplex PCR, the repertoire was profiled, and TCRdb retains in-frame clones only, with some absent. The sample lists about 470,000 clones; roughly three quarters were seen once. The germline CDR1 and CDR2 sequences are SGHRS and YFSETQ. This CDR3 has 15 amino acids. Trimming removed 0 bases from V and 7 bases from J; junction bases left unmatched: 8. The chain links TRBV5-1 to TRBJ2-5; 8 bases line up with TRBD1. The receptor was isolated from a woman in her thirties or forties in good health. Some clones in this sample may be carry-over from other donors' samples. Sequencing input: PBMCs. The CDR3 is CASSLADGTGGTQYF. The CDR3 bases are TGCGCCAGCAGCTTGGCCGACGGGACAGGCGGGACCCAGTACTTC.